Listed here are 4 T cell receptor beta chains from one sample, sequenced in a study of T cells in Graves' hyperthyroidism and ophthalmopathy. TCR beta CDR3 region amplification was performed from RNA transcripts. First-round RT-PCR with HTBI primers amplified the TCR CDR3 region. MiXCR, run by TCRdb on the multiplex PCR reads, gives a single entry per CDR3 protein. The table lists 90,000 to 120,000 distinct CDR3 sequences, roughly 15% of them singletons. Sequencing input: blood. All receptors derive from a woman aged 45-65 years with Graves' hyperthyroidism.

This clonotype was observed many times. The chain is built from TRBV18 and TRBJ2-5, with D possibly matching TRBD1 (5 bases). V lost 3 bases and J lost 1, with 6 bases in between. Looked up from germline, CDR1 is KGHSH and CDR2 is LQKENI. There are 13 residues in the CDR3. The CDR3, as DNA: TGTGCCAGCTCACCGGGGCTCCAAGAGACCCAGTACTTC. As protein: CASSPGLQETQYF.

This clonotype was picked up many times. The gene calls are TRBV7-3 and TRBJ2-1, with D unresolved. The CDR3 runs 13 residues. CDR1 SGHTA and CDR2 FQGTGA come from the germline V gene. Trimming left V 1 base short and J 9 bases short, with 10 bases between. CDR3 in amino acids: CASSLNSGFEQFF. In nucleotides, the CDR3 is TGTGCCAGCAGCTTAAATAGTGGGTTTGAGCAGTTCTTC.

This clonotype was counted many times. This chain links TRBV3-1 with TRBJ1-5; no clear D. V dropped 4 bases and J dropped 7 bases, with 11 bases sitting between them. This CDR3 has 13 residues. Germline lookup yields CDR1 LGHDT and CDR2 YNNKEL (reference sequence). For the CDR3, the DNA is TGTGCCAGCAGCCCCGGGCCAGGCCAGCCCCAGCATTTT. It codes for CASSPGPGQPQHF.

This clonotype has at least ten counts. The chain combines TRBV7-2 with TRBJ2-5; D is ambiguous. CDR1 SGHTA and CDR2 FQGNSA come from the germline V gene. Trimming removed 4 bases from V and 8 bases from J, with 14 bases in between. This CDR3 comprises 13 residues. CDR3 protein: CASSSPKARTQYF. The CDR3 bases are TGTGCCAGCAGCTCCCCAAAGGCCCGAACCCAGTACTTC.